This T cell receptor (beta chain) was retrieved from a study of cytomegalovirus exposure and HLA in healthy donors. In the PCR, 60 Vbeta and 13 Jbeta primers were used. The protocol was immunoSEQ multiplex PCR, while the TCRdb copy is restricted to in-frame clones and leaves out a portion. Among fewer than 250,000 clones listed, roughly 80% were seen once. Note on this clone: Antigen unknown.

Broader study findings: For most TCR beta V segments, an earlier analysis put the productive rate at about 87% or about 30% of the time. A later look showed TCR association rates differing by HLA locus, highest for DRB1 and lowest for HLA-C. Common viral pathogens seemed to be connected with several of the most significant clusters, according to a later analysis.

Sequencing used PBMCs. The receptor's source is a woman aged 25 to 39 in good health and CMV-seropositive.

Here the CDR3 reads CASNRGGVAEAFF. The CDR3 DNA reads as TGTGCCAGCAATCGGGGCGGGGTCGCTGAAGCTTTCTTT. The chain links TRBV6-5 to TRBJ1-1, with a possible D match to TRBD1 (5 bases). The CDR3 spans 13 residues. Trimming pared 7 bases from V and 6 bases from J, leaving 15 bases between. Germline V gene lookup returns CDR1 MNHEY and CDR2 SVGAGI.